The table lists the clone carrying this T cell receptor beta chain with a count of one. Its antigen is not identified. Some clones are missing from TCRdb's copy, which holds only in-frame ones; the method was immunoSEQ multiplex PCR. This sample carries about 2.4 million clones, 85% to 95% of them seen once, and the ten largest clones take 0.13% to 0.15%. With 2 bases clipped from V and 4 bases from J, the junction kept 9 bases outside the gene matches. From germline, CDR1 is SGHRS and CDR2 YFSETQ. CDR3 length: 18 amino acids. This sample is part of a study of shared clonotypes between healthy human individuals. Study findings and constraints: The naive CD4 repertoires of several donors were compared, and approximately 4.5% of clonotypes were shared. Clonotypes shared by all four donors outscored non-shared clonotypes in generation probability. Blood was the only sampled material, and tissue repertoires likely differ. Represented diversity, genetic and exposure-history alike, was limited by few donors.

Source material: naive CD4+ T cells sorted from blood. Subset specified: CD45RA+ positively selected. The sequence was obtained from a man younger than 30 in good health. V is TRBV5-1 and J is TRBJ2-5, with TRBD2 matching over 15 bases. CDR3 residues: CASSFGLAGGPVSETQYF. For the CDR3, the DNA is TGCGCCAGCAGCTTCGGACTAGCGGGGGGGCCTGTATCAGAGACCCAGTACTTC. Using reference TRBV5-1 and TRBJ2-5 for the parts outside the CDR3, the full variable domain is KAGVTQTPRYLIKTRGQQVTLSCSPISGHRSVSWYQQTPGQGLQFLFEYFSETQRNKGNFPGRFSGRQFSNSRSEMNVSTLELGDSALYLCASSFGLAGGPVSETQYFGPGTRLLVL.